These 5 T cell receptor beta chains were all obtained from the same sample, sequenced in a study of blood T cell repertoires in COVID-19. Generated by immunoSEQ multiplex PCR, the TCRdb table keeps only in-frame clones and is missing some. The sample holds roughly 190,000 clones, about 88% seen once. The sample comprised peripheral blood. The source is a woman aged 40 to 50 who had recovered from COVID-19.

The J gene is TRBJ1-1, the V gene TRBV6-5; D not certain. The CDR3 has 13 amino acids. The V end was cut by 2 bases, the J end by 9 bases, with 13 bases between. Germline V CDR1 and CDR2: MNHEY, SVGAGI. The CDR3 DNA reads TGTGCCAGCAGTTACCTGAGTACTTCCCAAGCTTTCTTT. Protein sequence: CASSYLSTSQAFF.

CDR3 in DNA: TGCGCCAGCAGTGACCAACTAGCGGGTGTTACCTACGAGCAGTACTTC. Encoded protein: CASSDQLAGVTYEQYF. This rearrangement joins TRBV10-2 to TRBJ2-7, with 9 nucleotides matching TRBD2. Germline trimming cut 3 bases from V and 2 bases from J; bases unmatched to any gene: 8. The CDR3 sequence is 16 residues long. CDR1 WSHSY and CDR2 SAAADI come from the germline V gene.

The chain couples TRBV14 to TRBJ1-2, with D perhaps TRBD1 (5 bases). This CDR3 has 13 amino acids. Per the germline V gene, CDR1 is SGHDN and CDR2 is FVKESK. The V and J ends lost 1 base and 4 bases respectively, with 7 bases between them. The CDR3 coding sequence is TGTGCCAGCAGCCAAGGACAGTCCTATGGCTACACCTTC. Its translation: CASSQGQSYGYTF.

The V call is TRBV5-4, the J call TRBJ2-7; 8 positions agree with TRBD2. The V segment lost 0 bases and the J segment 1 base; nucleotides outside the gene matches: 3. Germline CDR1 SGHNT, CDR2 YYREEE (reference sequence). The CDR3 is made up of 15 amino acids. In nucleotides, the CDR3 is TGTGCCAGCAGCTTGGCGAGCGGGAGATCCTACGAGCAGTACTTC. It codes for CASSLASGRSYEQYF.

The J gene is TRBJ2-7, the V gene TRBV27; TRBD1 aligns across 9 bases. The CDR3 consists of 16 residues. In germline, CDR1 is MNHEY, CDR2 SMNVEV (reference sequence). Trimming cost V 6 bases and J 7 bases; bases outside gene matches: 16. The CDR3 reads CASSPSWTGVRREQYF. The CDR3 nucleotides are TGTGCCAGCAGCCCCTCTTGGACAGGGGTGAGGAGGGAGCAGTACTTC.